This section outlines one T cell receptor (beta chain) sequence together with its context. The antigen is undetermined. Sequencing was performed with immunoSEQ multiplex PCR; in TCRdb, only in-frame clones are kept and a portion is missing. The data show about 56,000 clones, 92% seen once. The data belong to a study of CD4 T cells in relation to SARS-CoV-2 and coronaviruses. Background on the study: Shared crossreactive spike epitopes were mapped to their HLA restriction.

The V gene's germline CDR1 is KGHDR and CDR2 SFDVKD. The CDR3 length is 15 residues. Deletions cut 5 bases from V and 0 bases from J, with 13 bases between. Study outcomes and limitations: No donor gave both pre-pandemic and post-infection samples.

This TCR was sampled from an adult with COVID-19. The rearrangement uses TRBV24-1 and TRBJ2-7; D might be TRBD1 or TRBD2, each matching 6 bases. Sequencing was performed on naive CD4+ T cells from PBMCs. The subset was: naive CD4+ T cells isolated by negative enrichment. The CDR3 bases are TGTGCCACCAGTGGGGGGGCAGGGGCCTCCTACGAGCAGTACTTC. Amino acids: CATSGGAGASYEQYF.